This TCR beta chain emerged from a study of blood T cell repertoires in COVID-19 (dated by TCRdb to 2018 to 2021). Turning to the overall study: Samples from collaborators originated in the United States, Italy and Spain and spanned both the acute and convalescent phases of COVID-19. The prospective study material was composed of cDNA or gDNA derived from T cells, B-cell-depleted T cells, or PBMCs. Subjects who had been exposed to COVID-19, were actively infected with it, or had recovered from it provided the deeply sampled blood TCRbeta repertoires that made up the dataset. The repertoires were made available in a free public database intended to serve as a resource for research on the immune response to SARS-CoV-2. The samples were drawn from the first 160 participants of the ongoing ImmuneRACE study and from under 1,500 subjects provided by 6 global collaborators. A de-identified subject ID, COVID-19 status, age in years and sex were almost always included in the sample metadata. Where available, HLA class I and class II types were obtained from metadata supplied by the sample provider rather than from assay-based typing.

Study-wide conclusions, independent of this receptor: How much clinical and demographic metadata was included differed by source and by participant, and the metadata was provided uncurated.

Collaborating institutions collected whole blood in K2EDTA tubes following their own protocols. For TCRbeta analysis, collaborators shipped samples in one of three forms: frozen whole blood, isolated PBMCs, or DNA extracted from either of those sample types. The immunoSEQ Assay, a bias-controlled multiplex PCR, was used to amplify TCRbeta CDR3 regions from genomic DNA. On the study's bioinformatics: Within the assay, amplification of reference gene primers was used to estimate how many nucleated cells each sample contained. Sequence reads were collapsed and filtered to measure the absolute abundance of every unique TCRbeta CDR3 rearrangement. For each sample, productive Simpson clonality was calculated as the square root of Simpson's diversity index across productive rearrangements. TCRdb took over this immuneACCESS table, retaining in-frame rearrangements with V and J assigned. Such tables are incomplete; in checked studies, under half of the missing clones stem from an unresolved V gene, and the remainder is unexplained. V, J and clone size derive from that table, while D and trimming were established from the DNA sequence. The sample profile shows 110,000 or so clones; 85% of them were found once. The ten top clones hold more than 10% of the sample.

Of note for this clone: Its recognized antigen is unknown. Per-nucleotide qualities are absent, and no much larger clonotype sits a single base away.

CDR1 MNHEY and CDR2 SVGAGI were looked up in the germline V gene. Spanning cysteine to phenylalanine, the CDR3 consists of 15 amino acids. Just the 45-base CDR3 DNA is kept, in frame starting at base 1. V is shortened by 8 bases, J by 5 bases, and the region joining them spans 18 bases. The rearranged chain carries TRBV6-5 and TRBJ1-4; a tentative D match to TRBD1 spans 5 bases. The clonotype originates from a human donor in a cohort sampled during active COVID-19. Material: peripheral blood. This receptor has the CDR3 CASSRERGGNEKLFF. The nucleotides are TGTGCCAGCTCGAGAGAAAGGGGTGGAAATGAAAAACTGTTTTTT.